Sequencing of this T cell receptor (beta chain) was carried out in a study of T cell repertoires in cytomegalovirus infection. Study outcomes and limitations: Individuals carrying CMV plus the relevant HLA were identified by cumulative frequency of public TCR beta families.

Turning to this clonotype: Its antigen is currently unknown.

One entry per CDR3 protein, called by TCRdb with MiXCR from the reads. Among roughly 350,000 distinct CDR3 sequences listed, about 34% were seen once. The TCR comes from a human donor in good health (CMV status not recorded). Some clones in this sample may be carry-over from other donors' samples. The sample consisted of cultured PBMCs, taken from culture after CMV antigen stimulation.

CDR3 amino acids: CASSSGQGATNEKLFF. In nucleotides, the CDR3 is TGTGCCAGCAGTTCGGGACAGGGAGCAACTAATGAAAAACTGTTTTTT. The rearrangement joins TRBV6-6 to TRBJ1-4, with 9 bases fitting TRBD1. The trim removed 4 bases at V and 0 bases at J, leaving 3 bases unmatched. The germline gives CDR1 MNHNY, CDR2 SVGAGI (reference sequence). The CDR3 loop spans 16 amino acids.